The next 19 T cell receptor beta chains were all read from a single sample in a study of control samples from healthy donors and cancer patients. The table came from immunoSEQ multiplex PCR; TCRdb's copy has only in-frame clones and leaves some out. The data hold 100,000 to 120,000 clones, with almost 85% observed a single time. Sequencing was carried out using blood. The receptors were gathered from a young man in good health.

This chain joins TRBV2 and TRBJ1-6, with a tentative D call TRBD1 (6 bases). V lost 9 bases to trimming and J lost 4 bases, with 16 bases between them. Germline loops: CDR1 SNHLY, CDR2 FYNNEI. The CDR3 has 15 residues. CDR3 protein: CASTPGTTYNSPLHF. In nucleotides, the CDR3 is TGTGCCAGTACCCCGGGGACAACATATAATTCACCCCTCCACTTT.

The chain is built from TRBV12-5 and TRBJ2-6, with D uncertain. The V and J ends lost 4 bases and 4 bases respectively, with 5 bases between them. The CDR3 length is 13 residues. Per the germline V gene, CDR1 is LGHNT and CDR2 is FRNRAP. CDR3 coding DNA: TGTGCTAGTGGTTATTTCGGGGCCAACGTCCTGACTTTC. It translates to CASGYFGANVLTF. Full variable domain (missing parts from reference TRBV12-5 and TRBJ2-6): DARVTQTPRHKVTEMGQEVTMRCQPILGHNTVFWYRQTMMQGLELLAYFRNRAPLDDSGMPKDRFSAEMPDATLATLKIQPSEPRDSAVYFCASGYFGANVLTFGAGSRLTVL.

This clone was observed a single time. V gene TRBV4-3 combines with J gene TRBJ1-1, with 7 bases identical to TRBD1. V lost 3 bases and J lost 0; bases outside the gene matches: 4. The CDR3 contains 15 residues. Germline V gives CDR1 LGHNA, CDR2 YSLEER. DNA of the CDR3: TGCGCCAGCAGCCATTACAGGGGTATGAACACTGAAGCTTTCTTT. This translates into CASSHYRGMNTEAFF.

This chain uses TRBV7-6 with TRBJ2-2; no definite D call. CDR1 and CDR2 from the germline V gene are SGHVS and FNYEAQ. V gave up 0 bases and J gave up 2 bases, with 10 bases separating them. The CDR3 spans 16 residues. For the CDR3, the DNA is TGTGCCAGCAGCTTAGCCGGCGATCTAAACACCGGGGAGCTGTTTTTT. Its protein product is CASSLAGDLNTGELFF.

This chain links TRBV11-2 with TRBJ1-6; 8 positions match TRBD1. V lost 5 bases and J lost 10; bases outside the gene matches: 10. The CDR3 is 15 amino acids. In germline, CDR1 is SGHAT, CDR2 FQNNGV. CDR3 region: CASSMGQARGSPLHF. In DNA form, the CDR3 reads TGTGCCAGCAGCATGGGACAGGCCAGAGGGTCACCCCTCCACTTT. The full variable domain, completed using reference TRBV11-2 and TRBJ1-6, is EAGVAQSPRYKIIEKRQSVAFWCNPISGHATLYWYQQILGQGPKLLIQFQNNGVVDDSQLPKDRFSAERLKGVDSTLKIQPAKLEDSAVYLCASSMGQARGSPLHFGNGTRLTVT.

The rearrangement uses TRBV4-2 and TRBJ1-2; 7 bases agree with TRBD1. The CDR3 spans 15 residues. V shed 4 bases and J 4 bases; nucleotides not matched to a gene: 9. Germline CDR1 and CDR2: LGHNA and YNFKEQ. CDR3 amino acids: CASSPRQGNPYGYTF. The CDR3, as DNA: TGTGCCAGCAGCCCTCGACAGGGTAACCCCTATGGCTACACCTTC.

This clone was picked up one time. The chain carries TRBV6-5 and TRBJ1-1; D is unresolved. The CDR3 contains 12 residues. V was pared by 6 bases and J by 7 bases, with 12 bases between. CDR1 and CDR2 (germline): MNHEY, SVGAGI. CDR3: CASRRTVDEAFF. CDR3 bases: TGTGCCAGCAGGCGTACCGTCGATGAAGCTTTCTTT.

The CDR3 DNA sequence: TGTGCCAGCAGTGCGGGGTGGACAGGCCAGCAGTACGTC. It encodes CASSAGWTGQQYV. The J gene is TRBJ2-7, the V gene TRBV2; TRBD1 matches at 7 bases. V was clipped by 4 bases and J by 8 bases; unmatched bases: 8. The CDR3 is 13 amino acids. The germline V gene has CDR1 SNHLY and CDR2 FYNNEI.

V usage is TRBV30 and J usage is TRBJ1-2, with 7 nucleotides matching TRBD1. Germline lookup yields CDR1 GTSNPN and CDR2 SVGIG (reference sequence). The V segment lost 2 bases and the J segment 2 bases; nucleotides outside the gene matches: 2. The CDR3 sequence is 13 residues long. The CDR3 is CAWSPRGNYGYTF. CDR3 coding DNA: TGTGCCTGGAGTCCCAGGGGGAACTATGGCTACACCTTC.

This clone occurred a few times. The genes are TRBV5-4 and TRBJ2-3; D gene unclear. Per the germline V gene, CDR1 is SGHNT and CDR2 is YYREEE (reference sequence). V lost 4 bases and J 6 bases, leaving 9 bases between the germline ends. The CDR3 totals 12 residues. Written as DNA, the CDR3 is TGTGCCAGCAGCCCCTTTCCCGATACGCAGTATTTT. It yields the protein CASSPFPDTQYF.

The CDR3 coding sequence is TGTGCCAGCAGAAGGGGCAGACAGAGTTCTAACTATGGCTACACCTTC. The encoded protein is CASRRGRQSSNYGYTF. The J gene is TRBJ1-2, the V gene TRBV6-6; TRBD1 is a possible D gene (5 bases). Germline CDR1 and CDR2: MNHNY and SVGAGI (reference sequence). The CDR3 is 16 amino acids. V was shortened by 6 bases and J by 0 bases, with 17 bases between the two germline ends.

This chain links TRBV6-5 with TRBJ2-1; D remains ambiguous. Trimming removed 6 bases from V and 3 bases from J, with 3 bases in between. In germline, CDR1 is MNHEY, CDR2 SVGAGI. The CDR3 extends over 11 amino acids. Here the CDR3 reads CASRSYNEQFF. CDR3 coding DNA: TGTGCCAGCAGGAGCTACAATGAGCAGTTCTTC.

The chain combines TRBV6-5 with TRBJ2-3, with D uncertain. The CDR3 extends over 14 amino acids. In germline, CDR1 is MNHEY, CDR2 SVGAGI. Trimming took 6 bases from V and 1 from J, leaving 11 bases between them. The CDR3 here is CASSLGLGTDTQYF. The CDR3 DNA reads TGTGCCAGCAGCCTAGGGCTGGGCACAGATACGCAGTATTTT.

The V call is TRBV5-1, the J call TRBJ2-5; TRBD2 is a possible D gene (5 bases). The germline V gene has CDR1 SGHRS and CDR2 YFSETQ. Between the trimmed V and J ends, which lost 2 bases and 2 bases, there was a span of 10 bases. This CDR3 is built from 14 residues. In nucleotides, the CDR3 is TGCGCCAGCAGCTTCCGGACTTCGCAAGAGACCCAGTACTTC. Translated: CASSFRTSQETQYF.

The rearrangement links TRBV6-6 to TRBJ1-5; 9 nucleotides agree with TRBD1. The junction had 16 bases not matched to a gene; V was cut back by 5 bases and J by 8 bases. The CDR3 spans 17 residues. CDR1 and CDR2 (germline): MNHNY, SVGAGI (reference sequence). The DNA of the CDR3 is TGTGCCAGCAGTCCCAAAAGGACAGGGGCCAGGAGGGAGCCCCAGCATTTT. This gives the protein CASSPKRTGARREPQHF.

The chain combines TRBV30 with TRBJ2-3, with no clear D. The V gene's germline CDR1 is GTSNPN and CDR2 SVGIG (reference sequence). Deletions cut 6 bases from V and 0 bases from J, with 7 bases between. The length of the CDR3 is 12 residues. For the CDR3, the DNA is TGTGCCTGTACGGACAGCACAGATACGCAGTATTTT. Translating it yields CACTDSTDTQYF.

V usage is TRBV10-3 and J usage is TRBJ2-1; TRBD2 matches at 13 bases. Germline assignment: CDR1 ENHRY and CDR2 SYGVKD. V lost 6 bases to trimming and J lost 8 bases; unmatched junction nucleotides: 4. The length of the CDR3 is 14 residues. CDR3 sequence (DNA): TGTGCCATCAGCGTACTAGCGGGGGGGGATGAGCAGTTCTTC. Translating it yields CAISVLAGGDEQFF.

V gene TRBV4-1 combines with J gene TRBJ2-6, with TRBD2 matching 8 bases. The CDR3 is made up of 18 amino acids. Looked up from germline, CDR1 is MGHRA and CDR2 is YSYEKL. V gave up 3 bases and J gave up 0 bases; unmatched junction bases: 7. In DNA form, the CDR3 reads TGCGCCAGCAGCCACCCGGCGGGGGGCGTCTCTGGGGCCAACGTCCTGACTTTC. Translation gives CASSHPAGGVSGANVLTF.

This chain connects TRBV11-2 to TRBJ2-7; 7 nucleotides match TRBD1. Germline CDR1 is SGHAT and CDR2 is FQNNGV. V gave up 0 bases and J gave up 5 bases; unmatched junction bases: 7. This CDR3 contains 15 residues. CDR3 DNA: TGTGCCAGCAGCTTAGACCGGACAGGAAGCAACGAGCAGTACTTC. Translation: CASSLDRTGSNEQYF.